One sample yielded the 26 T cell receptor beta chains listed below, sequenced in a study of spatial heterogeneity in lung cancer. TCRdb ran MiXCR on the 5' RACE reads and lists one entry per CDR3 protein. The data show roughly 60,000 distinct CDR3 sequences, with 8% to 9% seen just once and about 14% held by the top ten. Time point given: sample taken at primary tumor resection. Whole RNA from tumor, nontumor lung or frozen PBMC was sequenced unsorted. The input for sequencing was PBMCs, taken at surgery. These receptors were obtained from a female donor with early-stage non-small cell lung cancer.

A few counts support this clonotype. The chain employs TRBV28 and TRBJ1-5, with D possibly matching TRBD1 (5 bases). Germline V gene data show CDR1 as MDHEN and CDR2 as SYDVKM. V gave up 7 bases and J gave up 6 bases, with 19 bases separating them. This CDR3 region has 15 residues. The CDR3, as DNA: TGTGCCAGCAACCCAGGGAACCGGGGGGGTCAGCCCCAGCATTTT. Amino acid sequence: CASNPGNRGGQPQHF. Full variable domain (remainder filled in from reference TRBV28 and TRBJ1-5): DVKVTQSSRYLVKRTGEKVFLECVQDMDHENMFWYRQDPGLGLRLIYFSYDVKMKEKGDIPEGYSVSREKKERFSLILESASTNQTSMYLCASNPGNRGGQPQHFGDGTRLSIL.

This clonotype was counted a few times. The chain employs TRBV29-1 and TRBJ2-3, with D possibly being TRBD1 (6 bases). Trimming took off 6 bases at V and 4 bases at J, with 11 bases between the two ends. Germline loops: CDR1 SQVTM, CDR2 ANQGSEA. This CDR3 is 12 amino acids long. CDR3 amino acids: CSVTQGSDTQYF. The DNA of the CDR3 is TGCAGCGTGACACAGGGCTCAGATACGCAGTATTTT.

This clonotype was picked up many times. This chain connects TRBV5-1 to TRBJ2-3; a possible D gene is TRBD1 (5 bases). The germline V gene has CDR1 SGHRS and CDR2 YFSETQ. The V end lost 4 bases, the J end lost 2 bases, and 11 bases lay between the germline ends. This CDR3 has 14 amino acids. The CDR3 DNA follows: TGCGCCAGCAGCAGGAAACAGGACACAGATACGCAGTATTTT. Its translation: CASSRKQDTDTQYF.

The genes are TRBV14 and TRBJ2-2; 10 bases agree with TRBD1. The CDR3 contains 16 residues. V trimming: 6 bases; J trimming: 4 bases; junction bases outside the gene matches: 8. CDR1 and CDR2 (germline): SGHDN, FVKESK. CDR3 sequence reads: CASSQSRDRGTGELFF. CDR3 nucleotides: TGTGCCAGCAGTCAAAGCCGGGACAGGGGCACCGGGGAGCTGTTTTTT.

The genes are TRBV10-3 and TRBJ2-7, with a weak D call TRBD2 (7 bases). V gave up 0 bases and J gave up 1 base, with 13 bases separating them. The germline V gene encodes CDR1 ENHRY and CDR2 SYGVKD. The CDR3 covers 16 residues. CDR3 sequence reads: CAISESGGAGSYEQYV. The CDR3 DNA follows: TGTGCCATCAGTGAGTCAGGGGGGGCGGGATCCTACGAGCAGTACGTC.

This clonotype was seen ten or more times. This chain connects TRBV3-1 to TRBJ1-4; TRBD1 matches 7 bases. V dropped 5 bases and J dropped 6; count of bases not matched to a gene: 9. The CDR3 loop spans 15 amino acids. Germline V CDR1 and CDR2: LGHDT, YNNKEL (reference sequence). CDR3 nucleotide sequence: TGTGCCAGCAGCGCTAAAGGGGGCGCCCATGAAAAACTGTTTTTT. This codes for CASSAKGGAHEKLFF.

This clonotype was observed at least ten times. The chain employs TRBV5-1 and TRBJ2-4; D possibly corresponds to TRBD2 (6 bases). Trimming removed 4 bases at V and 3 bases at J, with 14 bases between. The CDR3 totals 15 residues. Germline V gene sequence: CDR1 SGHRS, CDR2 YFSETQ. The CDR3 DNA reads as TGCGCCAGCAGCCCGGAAACGGGAGTCAAAAACATTCAGTACTTC. Its translation is CASSPETGVKNIQYF.

The chain recombines TRBV20-1 with TRBJ2-1; D is unclear. The CDR3 runs 16 residues. Trimming shortened V by 5 bases and J by 0 bases, and 17 bases separated the two germline ends. Germline-derived CDR1 and CDR2 are DFQATT and SNEGSKA (reference sequence). CDR3 DNA: TGCAGTGCTCCGCCGAGGCCTTCGAGCTCCTACAATGAGCAGTTCTTC. Encoded protein: CSAPPRPSSSYNEQFF.

This clonotype was detected ten times or more. This rearrangement joins TRBV20-1 to TRBJ1-2; 7 bases are shared with TRBD1. From germline, CDR1 is DFQATT and CDR2 SNEGSKA (reference sequence). V was clipped by 6 bases and J by 4 bases; unmatched bases: 11. The CDR3 is made up of 14 amino acids. Here the CDR3 DNA reads TGCAGTGCCAGCCGCTTAGACAGGGTCTATGGCTACACCTTC. Its translation is CSASRLDRVYGYTF.

This clonotype was recorded many times. The V gene is TRBV9, the J gene TRBJ1-2; D is unclear. Germline V CDR1 and CDR2: SGDLS, YYNGEE. The CDR3 totals 15 residues. V lost 0 bases and J lost 0, with 9 bases in between. CDR3 protein: CASSVEAGANYGYTF. Written as DNA, the CDR3 is TGTGCCAGCAGCGTAGAGGCAGGCGCTAACTATGGCTACACCTTC.

This clonotype occurred a few times. The chain uses TRBV7-9 and TRBJ2-1, with 7 bases identical to TRBD2. Trimming removed 5 bases from V and 6 bases from J; junction bases left unmatched: 1. CDR3 length equals 12 residues. Germline V gene sequence: CDR1 SEHNR, CDR2 FQNEAQ (reference sequence). The CDR3 here is CASSPSGNEQFF. The CDR3 coding sequence is TGTGCCAGCAGCCCTAGCGGCAATGAGCAGTTCTTC.

The genes are TRBV5-1 and TRBJ2-7, with 7 bases matching TRBD1. Germline V gene data show CDR1 as SGHRS and CDR2 as YFSETQ. Trimming took 2 bases from V and 3 from J; bases not matched to a gene: 8. This CDR3 is 15 amino acids long. CDR3 residues: CASSFGTGAGYEQYF. The CDR3 DNA reads TGCGCCAGCAGCTTTGGAACAGGGGCGGGCTACGAGCAGTACTTC. The full variable domain, completed using reference TRBV5-1 and TRBJ2-7, is KAGVTQTPRYLIKTRGQQVTLSCSPISGHRSVSWYQQTPGQGLQFLFEYFSETQRNKGNFPGRFSGRQFSNSRSEMNVSTLELGDSALYLCASSFGTGAGYEQYFGPGTRLTVT.

This chain connects TRBV19 to TRBJ2-2; D gene uncertain. Germline assignment: CDR1 LNHDA and CDR2 SQIVND (reference sequence). V lost 3 bases and J 0 bases, leaving 8 bases between the germline ends. This CDR3 is built from 15 residues. CDR3: CASSILTSNTGELFF. The CDR3 DNA follows: TGTGCCAGTAGTATCTTGACCTCGAACACCGGGGAGCTGTTTTTT.

This clonotype has only a few counts. The chain is built from TRBV25-1 and TRBJ2-5; 7 bases agree with TRBD2. There are 12 residues in the CDR3. J was trimmed by 5 bases and V by 8 bases; bases with no gene match: 5. Germline assignment: CDR1 MGHDK and CDR2 SYGVNS. This CDR3 is CASAGVWETQYF. The CDR3 DNA sequence: TGTGCCAGCGCGGGAGTTTGGGAGACCCAGTACTTC.

The chain employs TRBV28 and TRBJ2-7, with a possible D match to TRBD2 (6 bases). V was pared by 10 bases and J by 11 bases, with 18 bases between. The CDR3 is made up of 11 amino acids. CDR1 and CDR2 (germline): MDHEN, SYDVKM. CDR3 amino acids: CATYWAGGKYF. The CDR3 DNA reads TGTGCCACCTATTGGGCAGGAGGGAAGTACTTC.

This clonotype was found a few times. The rearrangement uses TRBV11-1 and TRBJ2-3; 9 bases map to TRBD1. CDR3 size: 18 residues. Per the germline V gene, CDR1 is SGHAT and CDR2 is FQDESV (reference sequence). The V and J ends lost 1 base and 2 bases, in that order; junction bases with no gene match: 10. CDR3 in DNA: TGTGCCAGCAGCTTAGGTCCTCGGACAGGGGACCTCACAGATACGCAGTATTTT. This gives the protein CASSLGPRTGDLTDTQYF. The variable domain in full, with the rest retrieved from reference TRBV11-1 and TRBJ2-3, is EAEVAQSPRYKITEKSQAVAFWCDPISGHATLYWYRQILGQGPELLVQFQDESVVDDSQLPKDRFSAERLKGVDSTLKIQPAELGDSAMYLCASSLGPRTGDLTDTQYFGPGTRLTVL.

V is TRBV2 and J is TRBJ1-3; unclear D gene. The germline V gene encodes CDR1 SNHLY and CDR2 FYNNEI. The CDR3 covers 14 residues. Trimming took off 3 bases at V and 0 bases at J, with 6 bases between the two ends. The CDR3 DNA reads as TGTGCCAGCAGTGAGTCCATCTCTGGAAACACCATATATTTT. Translation gives CASSESISGNTIYF.

This clonotype was counted ten times or more. CDR3 DNA: TGTGCCAGCAGTTTAAAAGGGCAGCCTCTCGGCTACGAGCAGTACGTC. This sequence encodes CASSLKGQPLGYEQYV. The V and J genes are TRBV27 and TRBJ2-7; no definite D call. CDR1 and CDR2 from the germline V gene are MNHEY and SMNVEV (reference sequence). This CDR3 comprises 16 residues. With 2 bases removed from V and 3 bases from J, the gap between germline ends came to 17 bases.

This clonotype has just a few counts. This rearrangement joins TRBV28 to TRBJ1-1, with 7 nucleotides matching TRBD1. V gave up 4 bases and J gave up 2 bases; unmatched junction bases: 25. This CDR3 has 21 amino acids. CDR1 and CDR2 (germline): MDHEN, SYDVKM. The CDR3 loop reads CASSYPLTPKAQTGTNTEAFF. In nucleotides, the CDR3 is TGTGCCAGCAGTTACCCCCTGACGCCCAAAGCTCAGACAGGGACAAACACTGAAGCTTTCTTT.

This clonotype occurred many times. This rearrangement joins TRBV20-1 to TRBJ1-2, with D possibly TRBD1 on 6 matching bases. The CDR3 contains 15 residues. In germline, CDR1 is DFQATT, CDR2 SNEGSKA (reference sequence). V was clipped by 3 bases and J by 8 bases, with 22 bases between them. The CDR3 DNA is TGCAGTGCTAGCCCCTACAGGGTGCTTGATCAAGGCTACACCTTC. Encoded protein: CSASPYRVLDQGYTF.

This clonotype has only a few counts. The CDR3, as DNA: TGTGCCAGCAGCCTCCTCGTAGCGGGAGTCAATGAGCAGTTCTTC. Its protein product is CASSLLVAGVNEQFF. This chain joins TRBV11-3 and TRBJ2-1; 9 nucleotides agree with TRBD2. The V and J ends lost 5 bases and 6 bases, in that order; junction bases with no gene match: 8. CDR3 length equals 15 residues. Germline V gene data show CDR1 as SGHNT and CDR2 as YENEEA. Complete variable domain (other parts from reference TRBV11-3 and TRBJ2-1): EAGVVQSPRYKIIEKKQPVAFWCNPISGHNTLYWYLQNLGQGPELLIRYENEEAVDDSQLPKDRFSAERLKGVDSTLKIQPAELGDSAVYLCASSLLVAGVNEQFFGPGTRLTVL.

This rearrangement joins TRBV29-1 to TRBJ2-1; 7 nucleotides align to TRBD1. Germline lookup yields CDR1 SQVTM and CDR2 ANQGSEA. V trimming: 6 bases; J trimming: 0 bases; junction bases outside the gene matches: 11. The CDR3 totals 16 residues. Here the CDR3 reads CSVAPRDSYSYNEQFF. The CDR3 coding sequence is TGCAGCGTGGCTCCCCGGGACAGCTACTCCTACAATGAGCAGTTCTTC.

This clonotype was seen a handful of times. The chain joins TRBV5-4 to TRBJ2-1; possibly TRBD1 for D (6 bases). Trimming left V 4 bases short and J 5 bases short, with 22 bases between. CDR1 is SGHNT and CDR2 is YYREEE in the germline V gene (reference sequence). The CDR3 is made up of 17 amino acids. The DNA of the CDR3 is TGTGCCAGCAGCCCGTCTAGGACAGCGTCACCACACAATGAGCAGTTCTTC. Protein sequence: CASSPSRTASPHNEQFF.

This clonotype has ten or more counts. The chain combines TRBV10-3 with TRBJ1-1; D is undetermined. Germline CDR1 reads ENHRY; CDR2 reads SYGVKD. The CDR3 sequence is 13 residues long. Trimming pared 4 bases from V and 1 base from J, leaving 7 bases between. CDR3 nucleotides: TGTGCCATCAGTGTTAATGGGAACACTGAAGCTTTCTTT. Protein: CAISVNGNTEAFF.

This clonotype was observed at least ten times. The gene calls are TRBV20-1 and TRBJ2-1; 12 nucleotides match TRBD2. The germline gives CDR1 DFQATT, CDR2 SNEGSKA (reference sequence). Trimming took 5 bases from V and 6 from J; bases not matched to a gene: 2. This CDR3 is built from 13 residues. This chain's CDR3 is CSAPTSGGNEQFF. CDR3 in DNA: TGCAGTGCTCCGACTAGCGGGGGCAATGAGCAGTTCTTC.

This clonotype turned up a few times. V is TRBV3-1 and J is TRBJ2-3, with D tentatively TRBD1 (6 bases). The germline CDR1 and CDR2 sequences are LGHDT and YNNKEL (reference sequence). V was trimmed by 5 bases and J by 2 bases, leaving 11 bases between them. The CDR3 length is 14 residues. Here the CDR3 DNA reads TGTGCCAGCAGCTTGGACAGAGACACAGATACGCAGTATTTT. It specifies CASSLDRDTDTQYF.